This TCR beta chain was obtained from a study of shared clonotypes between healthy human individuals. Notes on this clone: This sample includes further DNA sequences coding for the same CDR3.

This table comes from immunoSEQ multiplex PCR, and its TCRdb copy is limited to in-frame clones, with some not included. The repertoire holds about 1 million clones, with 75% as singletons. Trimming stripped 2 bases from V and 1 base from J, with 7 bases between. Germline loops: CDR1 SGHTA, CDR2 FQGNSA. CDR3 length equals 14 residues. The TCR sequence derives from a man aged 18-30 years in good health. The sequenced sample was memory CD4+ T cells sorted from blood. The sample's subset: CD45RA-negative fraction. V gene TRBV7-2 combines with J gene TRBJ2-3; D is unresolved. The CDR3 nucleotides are TGTGCCAGCAGCTTAACCCGGGGCACAGATACGCAGTATTTT. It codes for CASSLTRGTDTQYF. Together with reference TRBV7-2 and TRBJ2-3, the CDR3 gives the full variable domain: GAGVSQSPSNKVTEKGKDVELRCDPISGHTALYWYRQSLGQGLEFLIYFQGNSAPDKSGLPSDRFSAERTGGSVSTLTIQRTQQEDSAVYLCASSLTRGTDTQYFGPGTRLTVL.